The clone carrying this TCR beta chain appeared a single time. This sample stems from a study of control samples from healthy donors and cancer patients. Clones were read by immunoSEQ multiplex PCR, and TCRdb kept only the in-frame ones, dropping some. Of 60,000 to 100,000 clones in the sample, approximately 89% were seen once. V lost 4 bases and J 4 bases, leaving 13 bases between the germline ends. Germline lookup yields CDR1 SNHLY and CDR2 FYNNEI. The CDR3 runs 15 residues. The J gene is TRBJ2-2, the V gene TRBV2, with TRBD1 as a possible D gene (6 bases). The origin of this receptor is a man aged 45-60 years in good health. Source material: blood. The CDR3 protein is CASSGNRVGTGELFF. The CDR3 bases are TGTGCCAGCAGTGGCAACAGGGTCGGCACCGGGGAGCTGTTTTTT.